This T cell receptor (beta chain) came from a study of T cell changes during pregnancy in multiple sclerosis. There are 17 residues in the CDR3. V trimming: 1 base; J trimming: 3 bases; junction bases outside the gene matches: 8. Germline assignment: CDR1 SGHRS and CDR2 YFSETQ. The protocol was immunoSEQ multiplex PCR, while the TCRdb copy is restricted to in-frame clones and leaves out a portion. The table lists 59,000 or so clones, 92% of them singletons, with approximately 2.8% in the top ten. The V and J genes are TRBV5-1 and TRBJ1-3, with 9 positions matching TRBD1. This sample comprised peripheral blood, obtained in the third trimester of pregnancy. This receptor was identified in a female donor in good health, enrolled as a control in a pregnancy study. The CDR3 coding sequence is TGCGCCAGCAGCTTGAATATACAGGGGGCCGGTGGAAACACCATATATTTT. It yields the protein CASSLNIQGAGGNTIYF.